One sample yielded the 17 T cell receptor beta chains listed below, sequenced in a study of blood T cells in healthy people across ages. Together with a sample-barcoded 5' primer, a J-beta primer mix was included in a second PCR lasting roughly 6 to 12 cycles. TCRdb called the 5' RACE reads again in MiXCR, with one record for every CDR3 protein. The table records hundreds of thousands of distinct CDR3 sequences, roughly half of them present only once. The source material was blood. The receptors stem from a woman older than 75 in good health.

This clonotype was observed a few times. The chain is built from TRBV7-9 and TRBJ2-2; no clear D. The germline V and J ends were trimmed by 3 bases and 0 bases, with 5 bases remaining between them. Germline V lookup: CDR1 SEHNR, CDR2 FQNEAQ (reference sequence). CDR3 length: 14 residues. CDR3 bases: TGTGCCAGCAGCTTCTGGCCGAACACCGGGGAGCTGTTTTTT. This codes for CASSFWPNTGELFF.

DNA for the CDR3: TGCAGTGCTAGAGACCTAGGGACAGACTACAATGAGCAGTTCTTC. Its translation is CSARDLGTDYNEQFF. This chain links TRBV20-1 with TRBJ2-1; 7 bases fit TRBD1. Germline CDR1 DFQATT, CDR2 SNEGSKA (reference sequence). V lost 0 bases to trimming and J lost 3 bases; unmatched junction nucleotides: 5. This CDR3 spans 15 amino acids.

In this sample, this clonotype turned up many times. The chain joins TRBV10-3 to TRBJ1-1; TRBD1 agrees at 10 bases. The CDR3 spans 15 residues. Germline lookup yields CDR1 ENHRY and CDR2 SYGVKD. The V gene end was trimmed by 5 bases and the J gene end by 4 bases; junction bases not matched to a gene: 7. The CDR3 DNA is TGTGCCATCAGTCCGGGACAGGGGTTTCGCACTGAAGCTTTCTTT. This sequence encodes CAISPGQGFRTEAFF.

This CDR3 is CASSLVVQRQSGAFF. In nucleotides, the CDR3 is TGTGCCAGCAGCTTAGTGGTACAACGGCAGTCTGGAGCTTTCTTT. This rearrangement joins TRBV7-2 to TRBJ1-1; D not resolved. The CDR3 consists of 15 residues. V lost 1 base, J lost 10 bases, and 19 bases lay in between. Germline assignment: CDR1 SGHTA and CDR2 FQGNSA.

This clonotype was observed at least ten times. J is TRBJ2-5 and V is TRBV12-3 or TRBV12-4; 12 nucleotides align to TRBD2. The CDR3 sequence is 15 residues long. Losses at the gene ends were 6 bases for V and 3 bases for J; bases not matched to a gene: 5. CDR3 nucleotide sequence: TGTGCCAGCAGAGATTGGACTAGCGGGGAAGAGACCCAGTACTTC. This gives the protein CASRDWTSGEETQYF.

This clonotype has ten or more counts. The rearrangement uses TRBV29-1 and TRBJ2-7, with D perhaps matching TRBD1 (5 bases). Germline V gene lookup returns CDR1 SQVTM and CDR2 ANQGSEA. V shed 4 bases and J shed 2 bases, with 9 bases lying between them. This CDR3 has 12 amino acids. Here the CDR3 DNA reads TGCAGCGTTGCTGACAGCACCTACGAGCAGTACTTC. Its protein product is CSVADSTYEQYF.

Turning to this clonotype: A clone one base away is much larger, so this may be a read error. The CDR3 region is CASSSQAESTNYEQYF. The CDR3 region has the DNA TGTGCCAGCAGCAGCCAGGCCGAATCCACCAACTACGAGCAGTACTTC. This chain links TRBV6-1 with TRBJ2-7; D is uncertain. There are 16 residues in the CDR3. With 6 bases removed from V and 3 bases from J, the gap between germline ends came to 21 bases. CDR1 and CDR2 (germline): MNHNS, SASEGT.

A few counts support this clonotype. The chain has TRBV7-2 and TRBJ2-7; unclear D gene. The germline V gene has CDR1 SGHTA and CDR2 FQGNSA. The V and J ends lost 1 base and 2 bases respectively, with 9 bases between them. The CDR3 sequence is 14 residues long. CDR3 nucleotides: TGTGCCAGCAGCTTAGTACTGAGAACCTACGAGCAGTACTTC. This gives the protein CASSLVLRTYEQYF.

The genes are TRBV20-1 and TRBJ1-5; weak D call: TRBD1 (6 bases). The CDR3 is 15 amino acids. Germline values: CDR1 DFQATT, CDR2 SNEGSKA (reference sequence). The V end lost 4 bases, the J end lost 5 bases, and 18 bases lay between the germline ends. The CDR3, as DNA: TGCAGTGCTATTCCCAGGGGAACGGGTCATCAGCCCCAGCATTTT. It specifies CSAIPRGTGHQPQHF.

This clonotype was found once. V usage is TRBV14 and J usage is TRBJ1-1, with a tentative D call TRBD1 (5 bases). Trimming shortened V by 8 bases and J by 4 bases, and 17 bases separated the two germline ends. This CDR3 contains 14 residues. The germline V gene encodes CDR1 SGHDN and CDR2 FVKESK. CDR3 coding DNA: TGTGCCAGCTCACCGGGGCCAGTGAGCACTGAAGCTTTCTTT. Amino acid sequence: CASSPGPVSTEAFF.

V is TRBV5-1 and J is TRBJ2-2, with TRBD1 as a possible D gene (6 bases). Trimming took 7 bases from V and 3 from J, leaving 13 bases between them. Germline CDR1 and CDR2: SGHRS and YFSETQ. CDR3 size: 14 residues. The DNA for the CDR3 is TGCGCCAGCTTGGACAGCCCGGACACCGGGGAGCTGTTTTTT. Amino acid sequence: CASLDSPDTGELFF. Complete variable domain (other parts from reference TRBV5-1 and TRBJ2-2): KAGVTQTPRYLIKTRGQQVTLSCSPISGHRSVSWYQQTPGQGLQFLFEYFSETQRNKGNFPGRFSGRQFSNSRSEMNVSTLELGDSALYLCASLDSPDTGELFFGEGSRLTVL.

The chain recombines TRBV19 with TRBJ1-6; 7 nucleotides line up with TRBD1. After removal of 9 bases from V and 7 bases from J, the junction contained 15 bases not matched to a gene. Germline CDR1 LNHDA, CDR2 SQIVND (reference sequence). This CDR3 region has 16 residues. In nucleotides, the CDR3 is TGTGCCAGCCCGCGGGACAGCCTTAACCCCAATTCACCCCTCCACTTT. This encodes CASPRDSLNPNSPLHF.

This chain uses TRBV12-3 or TRBV12-4 with TRBJ1-4; no firm D call. V was trimmed by 7 bases and J by 3 bases, leaving 15 bases between them. This CDR3 comprises 15 residues. The CDR3 nucleotides read TGTGCCAGCACCCGAGGTGGGGATGCTAATGAAAAACTGTTTTTT. This codes for CASTRGGDANEKLFF.

J is TRBJ1-2 and V is TRBV3-1; unclear D gene. The V and J ends lost 0 bases and 2 bases respectively, with 10 bases between them. The CDR3 loop spans 15 amino acids. Germline assignment: CDR1 LGHDT and CDR2 YNNKEL (reference sequence). The DNA of the CDR3 is TGTGCCAGCAGCCAAGATCCCGCCACCAACTATGGCTACACCTTC. Encoded protein: CASSQDPATNYGYTF. Combining the CDR3 with reference TRBV3-1 and TRBJ1-2 gives the whole variable domain DTAVSQTPKYLVTQMGNDKSIKCEQNLGHDTMYWYKQDSKKFLKIMFSYNNKELIINETVPNRFSPKSPDKAHLNLHINSLELGDSAVYFCASSQDPATNYGYTFGSGTRLTVV.

The CDR3 DNA reads TGTGCCAGCAGCTTAGACAGGGCGGGAGGAAACACCATATATTTT. It specifies CASSLDRAGGNTIYF. The rearrangement joins TRBV7-2 to TRBJ1-3; weak D call: TRBD1 (6 bases). In germline, CDR1 is SGHTA, CDR2 FQGNSA. The CDR3 has 15 amino acids. Trimming shortened V by 1 base and J by 4 bases, and 11 bases separated the two germline ends.

CDR3 bases: TGCAGCGTTGCTTGGGGTGTCACTGAAGCTTTCTTT. Protein: CSVAWGVTEAFF. The genes are TRBV29-1 and TRBJ1-1, with D unresolved. The V gene's germline CDR1 is SQVTM and CDR2 ANQGSEA. Between the trimmed V and J ends, which lost 4 bases and 4 bases, there was a span of 10 bases. The CDR3 extends over 12 amino acids. Combining the CDR3 with reference TRBV29-1 and TRBJ1-1 gives the whole variable domain SAVISQKPSRDICQRGTSLTIQCQVDSQVTMMFWYRQQPGQSLTLIATANQGSEATYESGFVIDKFPISRPNLTFSTLTVSNMSPEDSSIYLCSVAWGVTEAFFGQGTRLTVV.

V and J are TRBV28 and TRBJ2-5; 14 bases map to TRBD2. Germline V gene data show CDR1 as MDHEN and CDR2 as SYDVKM. V was clipped by 5 bases and J by 6 bases; unmatched bases: 14. This CDR3 contains 18 residues. CDR3 in amino acids: CASSPLTSGLAGVQTQYF. CDR3 bases: TGTGCCAGCAGTCCCCTCACGTCGGGACTAGCGGGAGTGCAGACCCAGTACTTC.